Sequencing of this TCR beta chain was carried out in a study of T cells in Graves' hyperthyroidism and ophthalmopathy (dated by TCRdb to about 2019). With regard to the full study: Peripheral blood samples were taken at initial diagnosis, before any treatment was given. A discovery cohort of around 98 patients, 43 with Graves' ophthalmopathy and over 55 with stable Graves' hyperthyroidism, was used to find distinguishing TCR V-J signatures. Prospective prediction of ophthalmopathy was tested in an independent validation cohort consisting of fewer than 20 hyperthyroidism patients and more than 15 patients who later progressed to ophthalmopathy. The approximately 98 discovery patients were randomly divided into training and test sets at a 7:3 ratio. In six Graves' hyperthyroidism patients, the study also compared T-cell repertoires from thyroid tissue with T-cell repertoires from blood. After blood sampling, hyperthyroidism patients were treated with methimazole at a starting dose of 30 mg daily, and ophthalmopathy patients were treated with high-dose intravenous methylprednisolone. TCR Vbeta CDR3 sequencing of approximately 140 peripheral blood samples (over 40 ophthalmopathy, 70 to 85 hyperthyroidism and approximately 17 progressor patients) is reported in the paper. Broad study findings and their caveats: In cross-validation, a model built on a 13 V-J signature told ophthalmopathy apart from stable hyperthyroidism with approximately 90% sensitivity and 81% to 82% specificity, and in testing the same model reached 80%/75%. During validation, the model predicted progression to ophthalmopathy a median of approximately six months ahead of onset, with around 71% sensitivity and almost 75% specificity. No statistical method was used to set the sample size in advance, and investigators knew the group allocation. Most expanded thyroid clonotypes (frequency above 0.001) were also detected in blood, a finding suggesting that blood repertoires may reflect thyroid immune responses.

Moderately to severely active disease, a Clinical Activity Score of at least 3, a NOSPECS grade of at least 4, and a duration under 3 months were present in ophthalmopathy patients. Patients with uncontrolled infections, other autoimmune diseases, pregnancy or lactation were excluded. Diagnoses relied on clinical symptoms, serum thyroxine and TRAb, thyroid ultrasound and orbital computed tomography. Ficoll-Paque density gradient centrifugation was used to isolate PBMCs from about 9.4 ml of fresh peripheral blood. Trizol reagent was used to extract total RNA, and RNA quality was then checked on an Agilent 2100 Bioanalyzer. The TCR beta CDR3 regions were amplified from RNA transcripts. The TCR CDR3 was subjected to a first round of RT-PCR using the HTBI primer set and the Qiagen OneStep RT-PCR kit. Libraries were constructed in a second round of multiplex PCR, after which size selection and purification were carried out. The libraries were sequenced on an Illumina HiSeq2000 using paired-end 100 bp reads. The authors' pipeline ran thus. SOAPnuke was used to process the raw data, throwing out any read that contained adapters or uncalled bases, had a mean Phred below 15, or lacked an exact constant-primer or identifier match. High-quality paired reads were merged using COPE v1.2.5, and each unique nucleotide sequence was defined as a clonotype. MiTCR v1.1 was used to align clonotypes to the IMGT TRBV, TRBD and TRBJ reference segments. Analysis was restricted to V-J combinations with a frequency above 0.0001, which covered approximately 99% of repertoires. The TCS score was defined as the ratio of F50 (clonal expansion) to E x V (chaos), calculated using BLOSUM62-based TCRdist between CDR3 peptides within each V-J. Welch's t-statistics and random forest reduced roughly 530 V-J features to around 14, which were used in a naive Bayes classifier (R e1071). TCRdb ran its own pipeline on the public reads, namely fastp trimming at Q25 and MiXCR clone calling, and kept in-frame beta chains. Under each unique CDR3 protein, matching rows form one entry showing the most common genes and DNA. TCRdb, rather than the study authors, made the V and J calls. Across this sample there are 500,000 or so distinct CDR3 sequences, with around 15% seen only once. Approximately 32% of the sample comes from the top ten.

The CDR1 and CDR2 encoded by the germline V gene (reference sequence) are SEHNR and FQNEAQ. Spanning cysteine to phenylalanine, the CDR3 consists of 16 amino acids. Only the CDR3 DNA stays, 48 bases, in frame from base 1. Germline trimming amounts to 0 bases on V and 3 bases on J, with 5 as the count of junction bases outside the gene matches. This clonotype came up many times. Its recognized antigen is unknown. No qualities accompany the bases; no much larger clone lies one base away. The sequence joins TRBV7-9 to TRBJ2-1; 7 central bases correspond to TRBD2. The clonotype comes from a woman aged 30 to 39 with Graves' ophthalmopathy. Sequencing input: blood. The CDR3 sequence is CASSLAAGVNYNEQFF. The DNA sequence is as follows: TGTGCCAGCAGCTTAGCGGCGGGAGTTAACTACAATGAGCAGTTCTTC.